A single sample gave rise to the 23 T cell receptor beta chains below, sequenced in a study of CD8+ T cells in alopecia areata. As the sequencing template, cDNA was produced by extracting RNA and reverse transcribing it. Profiled with immunoSEQ multiplex PCR; TCRdb holds only in-frame clones, not every one. The profile shows some 160,000 clones, roughly 60% of them singletons. The sample consisted of CD8+ T cells sorted from blood. These receptors originate from a human donor in good health.

The V gene is TRBV29-1, the J gene TRBJ2-2; D is perhaps TRBD1 or TRBD2 (6 bases each). The germline CDR1 and CDR2 sequences are SQVTM and ANQGSEA. The V gene lost 1 base and the J gene lost 5 bases, with 14 bases spanning the gap. The CDR3 is made up of 15 amino acids. In DNA, the CDR3 is TGCAGCGTTGAAGTCCGGGGGCGCGGGACCGGGGAGCTGTTTTTT. Translation: CSVEVRGRGTGELFF.

This clone was detected only a few times. The V call is TRBV25-1, the J call TRBJ2-4; possibly TRBD1 for D (5 bases). V was cut by 6 bases and J by 5 bases, with 8 bases left in between. The CDR3 runs 12 residues. Germline V CDR1 and CDR2: MGHDK, SYGVNS. CDR3 in DNA: TGTGCCAGCAGGGGGCTTGAAAACATTCAGTACTTC. This translates into CASRGLENIQYF.

The rearrangement joins TRBV4-1 to TRBJ2-1, with 9 bases matching TRBD1. V trimming: 3 bases; J trimming: 8 bases; junction bases outside the gene matches: 8. The CDR3 contains 15 residues. Germline assignment: CDR1 MGHRA and CDR2 YSYEKL. The CDR3 region is CASSQVQGAIHEQFF. The CDR3 bases are TGCGCCAGCAGCCAGGTACAGGGGGCGATCCATGAGCAGTTCTTC.

This clone was detected a few times. V gene TRBV6-5 combines with J gene TRBJ1-2; D is unresolved. The CDR3 is made up of 14 amino acids. V lost 6 bases and J 2 bases, leaving 13 bases between the germline ends. CDR1 is MNHEY and CDR2 is SVGAGI in the germline V gene. The CDR3 protein is CASSPDGGNYGYTF. The DNA of the CDR3 is TGTGCCAGCAGCCCGGACGGAGGGAACTATGGCTACACCTTC.

On this clone itself: The same CDR3 also results from other DNA sequences found in this sample. The rearrangement links TRBV30 to TRBJ2-7; D remains ambiguous. Germline V gene sequence: CDR1 GTSNPN, CDR2 SVGIG (reference sequence). CDR3 length: 11 amino acids. V was clipped by 4 bases and J by 3 bases, with 7 bases between them. The CDR3 bases are TGTGCCTGGACTTCAGGCTACGAGCAGTACTTC. Protein sequence: CAWTSGYEQYF.

This clone was seen a few times. The V call is TRBV28, the J call TRBJ2-7; D is ambiguous. CDR1 and CDR2 from the germline V gene are MDHEN and SYDVKM. The length of the CDR3 is 12 residues. V lost 6 bases and J lost 2, with 8 bases in between. The CDR3, as DNA: TGTGCCAGCAGCGCTGGGGCCTACGAGCAGTACTTC. Protein product: CASSAGAYEQYF. Combining the CDR3 with reference TRBV28 and TRBJ2-7 gives the whole variable domain DVKVTQSSRYLVKRTGEKVFLECVQDMDHENMFWYRQDPGLGLRLIYFSYDVKMKEKGDIPEGYSVSREKKERFSLILESASTNQTSMYLCASSAGAYEQYFGPGTRLTVT.

CDR3 region: CASSLGKDSQPQHF. The CDR3 DNA reads as TGTGCCAGCAGCTTGGGTAAAGACAGTCAGCCCCAGCATTTT. The rearrangement joins TRBV13 to TRBJ1-5, with D maybe TRBD1 (5 bases). From germline, CDR1 is PRHDT and CDR2 FYEKMQ (reference sequence). CDR3 size: 14 residues. The germline V and J ends were trimmed by 3 bases and 6 bases, with 12 bases remaining between them.

The V and J genes are TRBV6-5 and TRBJ2-3, with 8 bases that match TRBD2. Germline CDR1 MNHEY, CDR2 SVGAGI. The CDR3 totals 15 residues. The junction had 6 bases not matched to a gene; V was cut back by 4 bases and J by 3 bases. CDR3 sequence: CASSWGGRSTDTQYF. The DNA for the CDR3 is TGTGCCAGCAGTTGGGGCGGGAGGAGTACAGATACGCAGTATTTT.

To note about this clone: Other DNA variants within this sample encode the same CDR3. The V call is TRBV29-1, the J call TRBJ1-2; D is perhaps TRBD1 (5 bases). Germline CDR1 and CDR2: SQVTM and ANQGSEA. Trimming cost V 1 base and J 8 bases, with 8 bases left between them. The CDR3 spans 11 residues. The CDR3 nucleotides read TGCAGCGTTGAAGTCCGGGGCGGCTACACCTTC. It is translated as CSVEVRGGYTF.

The chain carries TRBV9 and TRBJ2-1, with 8 positions matching TRBD2. Germline V CDR1 and CDR2: SGDLS, YYNGEE. V was pared by 3 bases and J by 0 bases, with 2 bases of the junction left unmatched. The CDR3 covers 15 residues. The CDR3 DNA sequence: TGTGCCAGCAGCGCGAGCGGGAGCTCCTACAATGAGCAGTTCTTC. This encodes CASSASGSSYNEQFF.

V gene TRBV28 combines with J gene TRBJ2-3; D ambiguous. The CDR3 extends over 11 amino acids. The germline CDR1 and CDR2 sequences are MDHEN and SYDVKM. Trimming left V 5 bases short and J 10 bases short, with 10 bases between. The CDR3 sequence: CASSAPDPQYF. In nucleotides, the CDR3 is TGTGCCAGCAGTGCACCGGACCCGCAGTATTTT.

Comments on this clone: Because the CDR3's place on the DNA is in doubt, the DNA is left out and the CDR3 is given as listed by TCRdb. The CDR3 sequence is CASSTSGQGGYTF. The chain is built from TRBV11-2 and TRBJ1-2; TRBD1 reflects the table's D call only, with no check against the DNA. Germline CDR1 and CDR2: SGHAT and FQNNGV. The CDR3 sequence runs 13 residues, both termini included.

The J gene is TRBJ2-1, the V gene TRBV13; D gene uncertain. V gave up 3 bases and J gave up 6 bases, with 9 bases separating them. The CDR3 spans 13 residues. Germline-derived CDR1 and CDR2 are PRHDT and FYEKMQ (reference sequence). The CDR3 loop is CASSFRESNEQFF. As DNA, the CDR3 is TGTGCCAGCAGCTTTAGAGAAAGCAATGAGCAGTTCTTC.

There are a few counts of this clone. This likely reflects a read error, since a far larger clone is one base away. The chain's CDR3 is CASSSWANEQYF. In nucleotides, the CDR3 is TGTGCCAGCAGCTCATGGGCCAATGAGCAGTACTTC. V usage is TRBV11-3 and J usage is TRBJ2-7; D call uncertain. This CDR3 region has 12 residues. The V gene's germline CDR1 is SGHNT and CDR2 YENEEA. The V end lost 4 bases, the J end lost 7 bases, and 11 bases lay between the germline ends.

This chain joins TRBV29-1 and TRBJ2-7; the match to TRBD2 covers 8 bases. Germline V gene lookup returns CDR1 SQVTM and CDR2 ANQGSEA. Trimming took 4 bases from V and 1 from J; bases not matched to a gene: 0. The CDR3 contains 12 residues. The CDR3 DNA reads TGCAGCGTTGTAGCGGGGTCCTACGAGCAGTACTTC. This encodes CSVVAGSYEQYF.

This sequence joins TRBV7-9 and TRBJ2-5; no reliable D call. CDR3 length equals 11 residues. Germline V gene lookup returns CDR1 SEHNR and CDR2 FQNEAQ (reference sequence). V dropped 5 bases and J dropped 3 bases, with 4 bases sitting between them. The CDR3 sequence is CASSVKETQYF. The CDR3 nucleotides are TGTGCCAGCAGCGTCAAAGAGACCCAGTACTTC. Variable domain in full (rest from reference TRBV7-9 and TRBJ2-5): DTGVSQNPRHKITKRGQNVTFRCDPISEHNRLYWYRQTLGQGPEFLTYFQNEAQLEKSRLLSDRFSAERPKGSFSTLEIQRTEQGDSAMYLCASSVKETQYFGPGTRLLVL.

The rearrangement links TRBV5-1 to TRBJ2-7, with D tentatively TRBD2 (5 bases). V dropped 3 bases and J dropped 0 bases, with 7 bases sitting between them. Per the germline V gene, CDR1 is SGHRS and CDR2 is YFSETQ. The CDR3 consists of 13 residues. The CDR3 nucleotides read TGCGCCAGCAGCTATGACTACTCCTACGAGCAGTACTTC. Translating gives CASSYDYSYEQYF.

This chain joins TRBV29-1 and TRBJ2-1, with 7 bases that match TRBD2. This CDR3 region has 16 residues. Germline V gene lookup returns CDR1 SQVTM and CDR2 ANQGSEA. Trimming at V came to 3 bases and at J to 7 bases, leaving 15 bases not matched to a gene. CDR3 nucleotide sequence: TGCAGCGTTGATGGGCGAAGAGGGCGGGAGCGGAATGAGCAGTTCTTC. Residues: CSVDGRRGRERNEQFF.

The rearrangement joins TRBV4-2 to TRBJ2-7, with a tentative D call TRBD2 (5 bases). V was cut by 4 bases and J by 3 bases, with 22 bases left in between. The germline CDR1 and CDR2 sequences are LGHNA and YNFKEQ. This CDR3 contains 17 residues. The CDR3 loop is CASSPGVGSFGVYEQYF. The CDR3 coding sequence is TGTGCCAGCAGCCCAGGTGTAGGGAGTTTTGGAGTCTACGAGCAGTACTTC.

J is TRBJ2-5 and V is TRBV25-1; 7 bases map to TRBD2. V was clipped by 2 bases and J by 4 bases; unmatched bases: 4. Germline CDR1 is MGHDK and CDR2 is SYGVNS. The CDR3 totals 14 residues. CDR3 nucleotide sequence: TGTGCCAGCAGTGAAATGGGGGGGAGAGAGACCCAGTACTTC. Translation gives CASSEMGGRETQYF. Variable domain in full (rest from reference TRBV25-1 and TRBJ2-5): EADIYQTPRYLVIGTGKKITLECSQTMGHDKMYWYQQDPGMELHLIHYSYGVNSTEKGDLSSESTVSRIRTEHFPLTLESARPSHTSQYLCASSEMGGRETQYFGPGTRLLVL.

The J gene is TRBJ1-3, the V gene TRBV30; no clear D gene. The germline V and J ends were trimmed by 1 base and 2 bases, with 9 bases remaining between them. Per the germline V gene, CDR1 is GTSNPN and CDR2 is SVGIG (reference sequence). This CDR3 contains 14 residues. The CDR3 region is CAWSAESPGNTIYF. In DNA form, the CDR3 reads TGTGCCTGGAGTGCGGAGTCTCCTGGAAACACCATATATTTT.

This chain joins TRBV28 and TRBJ2-5; D call uncertain. The V end lost 6 bases, the J end lost 1 base, and 12 bases lay between the germline ends. The CDR3 loop spans 14 amino acids. CDR1 and CDR2 from the germline V gene are MDHEN and SYDVKM. The CDR3 nucleotides read TGTGCCAGCAGCCCTACCACGGGCCAAGAGACCCAGTACTTC. This codes for CASSPTTGQETQYF.

The chain has TRBV7-9 and TRBJ2-5; weak D call: TRBD1 (7 bases). CDR3 length: 13 residues. With 11 bases removed from V and 5 bases from J, the gap between germline ends came to 18 bases. Germline assignment: CDR1 SEHNR and CDR2 FQNEAQ (reference sequence). The CDR3 nucleotides are TGTGCCGCGGAGGAGGGGGCAGAGGAGACCCAGTACTTC. Its protein product is CAAEEGAEETQYF.